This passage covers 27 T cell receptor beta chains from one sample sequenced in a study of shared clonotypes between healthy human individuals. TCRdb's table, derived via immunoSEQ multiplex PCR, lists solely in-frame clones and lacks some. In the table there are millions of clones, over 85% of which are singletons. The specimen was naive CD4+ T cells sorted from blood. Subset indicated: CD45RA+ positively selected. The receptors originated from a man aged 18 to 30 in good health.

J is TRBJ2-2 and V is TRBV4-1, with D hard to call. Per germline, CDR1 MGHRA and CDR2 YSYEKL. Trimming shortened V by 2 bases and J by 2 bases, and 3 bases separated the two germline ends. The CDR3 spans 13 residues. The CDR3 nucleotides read TGCGCCAGCAGCCAACGCAACACCGGGGAGCTGTTTTTT. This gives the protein CASSQRNTGELFF.

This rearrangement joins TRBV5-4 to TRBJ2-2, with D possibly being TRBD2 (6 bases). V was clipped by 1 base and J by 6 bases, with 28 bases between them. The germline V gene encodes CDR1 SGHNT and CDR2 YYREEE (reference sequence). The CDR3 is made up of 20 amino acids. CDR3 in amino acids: CASSLTIAQTSRRAAGELFF. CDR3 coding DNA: TGTGCCAGCAGCTTGACAATAGCCCAAACCAGCCGGAGGGCGGCCGGGGAGCTGTTTTTT.

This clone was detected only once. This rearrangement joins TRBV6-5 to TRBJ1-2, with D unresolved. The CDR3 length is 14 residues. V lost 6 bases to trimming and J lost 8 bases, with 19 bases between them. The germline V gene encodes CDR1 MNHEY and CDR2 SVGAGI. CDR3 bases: TGTGCCAGCAGACTCGGGTCCGTGGAGGGCGGCTACACCTTC. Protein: CASRLGSVEGGYTF.

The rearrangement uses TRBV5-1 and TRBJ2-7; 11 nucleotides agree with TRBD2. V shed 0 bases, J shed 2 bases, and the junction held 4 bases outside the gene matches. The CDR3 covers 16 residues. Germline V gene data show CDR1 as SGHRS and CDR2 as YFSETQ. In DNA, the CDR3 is TGCGCCAGCAGCTTGGATGGGACTAGCGGCACCTACGAGCAGTACTTC. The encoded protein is CASSLDGTSGTYEQYF.

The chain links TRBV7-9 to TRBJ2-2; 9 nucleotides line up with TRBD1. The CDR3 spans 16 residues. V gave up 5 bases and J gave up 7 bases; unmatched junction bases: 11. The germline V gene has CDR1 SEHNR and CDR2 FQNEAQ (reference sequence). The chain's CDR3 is CASSPSGTGRVGELFF. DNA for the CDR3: TGTGCCAGCAGCCCCTCGGGGACAGGGAGGGTCGGGGAGCTGTTTTTT.

CDR3 sequence reads: CASSEQTGTKSGTQYF. CDR3 nucleotides: TGTGCCAGCAGTGAACAGACAGGCACTAAGTCTGGGACCCAGTACTTC. The rearrangement uses TRBV2 and TRBJ2-5, with a tentative D call TRBD1 (6 bases). V shed 2 bases and J shed 7 bases, with 20 bases lying between them. CDR1 and CDR2 (germline): SNHLY, FYNNEI. This CDR3 has 16 residues. Drawing the rest from reference TRBV2 and TRBJ2-5, the complete variable domain is EPEVTQTPSHQVTQMGQEVILRCVPISNHLYFYWYRQILGQKVEFLVSFYNNEISEKSEIFDDQFSVERPDGSNFTLKIRSTKLEDSAMYFCASSEQTGTKSGTQYFGPGTRLLVL.

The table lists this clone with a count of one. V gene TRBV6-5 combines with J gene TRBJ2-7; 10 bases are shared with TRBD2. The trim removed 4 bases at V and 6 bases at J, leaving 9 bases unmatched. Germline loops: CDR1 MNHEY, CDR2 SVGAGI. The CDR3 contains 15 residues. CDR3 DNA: TGTGCCAGCAGTTCCCCCGGGCTAGCGGGGGTCGAGCAGTACTTC. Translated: CASSSPGLAGVEQYF.

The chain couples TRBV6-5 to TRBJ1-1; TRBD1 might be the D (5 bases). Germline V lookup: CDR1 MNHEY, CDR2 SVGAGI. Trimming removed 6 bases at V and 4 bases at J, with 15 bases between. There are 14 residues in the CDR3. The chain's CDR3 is CASSPQGGITEAFF. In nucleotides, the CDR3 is TGTGCCAGCAGCCCCCAGGGTGGGATCACTGAAGCTTTCTTT.

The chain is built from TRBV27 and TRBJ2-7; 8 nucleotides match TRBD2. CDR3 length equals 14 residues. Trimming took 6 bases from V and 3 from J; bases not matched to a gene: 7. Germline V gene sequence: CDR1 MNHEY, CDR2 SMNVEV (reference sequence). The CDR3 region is CASSYSGKFYEQYF. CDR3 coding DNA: TGTGCCAGCAGCTATAGCGGGAAGTTCTACGAGCAGTACTTC.

The CDR3 nucleotides read TGTGCCAGTAGTATAGGGATGAGTAGGGGAGCCTACAATGAGCAGTTCTTC. It translates to CASSIGMSRGAYNEQFF. The chain couples TRBV19 to TRBJ2-1; D tentatively fits TRBD1 or TRBD2 (5 bases each). The CDR3 runs 17 residues. V was trimmed by 1 base and J by 2 bases, leaving 15 bases between them. The germline V gene has CDR1 LNHDA and CDR2 SQIVND (reference sequence).

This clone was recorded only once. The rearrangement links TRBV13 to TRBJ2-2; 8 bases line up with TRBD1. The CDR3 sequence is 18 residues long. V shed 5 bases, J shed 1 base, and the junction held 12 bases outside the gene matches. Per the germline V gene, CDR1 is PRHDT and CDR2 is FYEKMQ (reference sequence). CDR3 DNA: TGTGCCAGCAGCGCGACAGGGGCTGCCGGGTGGAACACCGGGGAGCTGTTTTTT. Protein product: CASSATGAAGWNTGELFF.

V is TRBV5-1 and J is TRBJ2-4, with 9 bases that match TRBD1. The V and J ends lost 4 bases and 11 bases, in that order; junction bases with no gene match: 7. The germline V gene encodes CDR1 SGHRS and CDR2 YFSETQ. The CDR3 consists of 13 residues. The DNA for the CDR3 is TGCGCCAGCAGCAGTTGGACAGGGGACCTTCAGTACTTC. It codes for CASSSWTGDLQYF.

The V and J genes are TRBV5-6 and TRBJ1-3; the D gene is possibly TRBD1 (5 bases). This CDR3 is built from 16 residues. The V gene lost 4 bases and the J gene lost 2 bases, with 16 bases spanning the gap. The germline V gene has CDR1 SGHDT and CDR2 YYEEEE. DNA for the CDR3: TGTGCCAGCAGCCGGAACAGGTGGCCCACTGGAAACACCATATATTTT. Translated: CASSRNRWPTGNTIYF. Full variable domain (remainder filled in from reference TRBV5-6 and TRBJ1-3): DAGVTQSPTHLIKTRGQQVTLRCSPKSGHDTVSWYQQALGQGPQFIFQYYEEEERQRGNFPDRFSGHQFPNYSSELNVNALLLGDSALYLCASSRNRWPTGNTIYFGEGSWLTVV.

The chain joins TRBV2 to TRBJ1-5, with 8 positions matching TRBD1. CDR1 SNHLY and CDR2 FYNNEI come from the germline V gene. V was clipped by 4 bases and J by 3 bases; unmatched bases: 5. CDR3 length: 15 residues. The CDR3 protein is CASSGQGKINQPQHF. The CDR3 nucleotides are TGTGCCAGCAGTGGACAGGGGAAGATCAATCAGCCCCAGCATTTT. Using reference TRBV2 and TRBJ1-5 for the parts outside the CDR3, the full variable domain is EPEVTQTPSHQVTQMGQEVILRCVPISNHLYFYWYRQILGQKVEFLVSFYNNEISEKSEIFDDQFSVERPDGSNFTLKIRSTKLEDSAMYFCASSGQGKINQPQHFGDGTRLSIL.

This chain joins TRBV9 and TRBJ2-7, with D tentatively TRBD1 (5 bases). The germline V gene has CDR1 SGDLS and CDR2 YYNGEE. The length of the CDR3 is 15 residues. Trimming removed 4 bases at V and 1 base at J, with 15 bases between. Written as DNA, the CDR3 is TGTGCCAGCAGCCCGTCCCCGACAGATTCCTACGAGCAGTACTTC. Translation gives CASSPSPTDSYEQYF.

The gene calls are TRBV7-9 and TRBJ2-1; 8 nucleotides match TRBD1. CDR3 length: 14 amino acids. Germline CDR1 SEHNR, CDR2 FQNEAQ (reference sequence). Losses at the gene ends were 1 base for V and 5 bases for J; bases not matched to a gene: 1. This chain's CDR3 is CASSLGQGNNEQFF. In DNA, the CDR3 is TGTGCCAGCAGCTTAGGACAGGGGAACAATGAGCAGTTCTTC.

The chain's CDR3 is CASTLGTGNYGYTF. The CDR3 bases are TGTGCCAGTACCCTGGGGACAGGGAACTATGGCTACACCTTC. J is TRBJ1-2 and V is TRBV19; 9 nucleotides match TRBD1. The CDR3 has 14 residues. Germline values: CDR1 LNHDA, CDR2 SQIVND (reference sequence). The V segment lost 7 bases and the J segment 2 bases; nucleotides outside the gene matches: 5.

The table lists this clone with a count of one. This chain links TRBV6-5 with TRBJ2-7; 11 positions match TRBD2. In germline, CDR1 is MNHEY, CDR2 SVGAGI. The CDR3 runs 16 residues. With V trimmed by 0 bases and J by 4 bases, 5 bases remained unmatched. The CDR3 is CASSYSLAGGIYEQYF. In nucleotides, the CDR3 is TGTGCCAGCAGTTACTCATTAGCGGGAGGGATATACGAGCAGTACTTC.

This CDR3 reads CAISDNRANTGELFF. CDR3 nucleotides: TGTGCCATCAGTGATAACAGAGCGAACACCGGGGAGCTGTTTTTT. This rearrangement joins TRBV10-3 to TRBJ2-2, with unresolved D. CDR1 and CDR2 (germline): ENHRY, SYGVKD. There are 15 residues in the CDR3. Trimming removed 3 bases at V and 0 bases at J, with 8 bases between.

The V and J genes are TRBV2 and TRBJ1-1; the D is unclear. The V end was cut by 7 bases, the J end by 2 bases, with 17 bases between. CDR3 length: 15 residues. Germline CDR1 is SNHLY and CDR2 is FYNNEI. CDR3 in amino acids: CASTKESLTNTEAFF. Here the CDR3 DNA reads TGTGCCAGCACCAAGGAGAGCCTGACCAACACTGAAGCTTTCTTT.

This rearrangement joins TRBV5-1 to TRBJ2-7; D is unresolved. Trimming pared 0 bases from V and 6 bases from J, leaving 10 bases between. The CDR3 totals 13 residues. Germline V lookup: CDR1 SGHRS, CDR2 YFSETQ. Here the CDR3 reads CASSLGVFAEQYF. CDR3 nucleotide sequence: TGCGCCAGCAGCTTGGGCGTATTTGCCGAGCAGTACTTC.

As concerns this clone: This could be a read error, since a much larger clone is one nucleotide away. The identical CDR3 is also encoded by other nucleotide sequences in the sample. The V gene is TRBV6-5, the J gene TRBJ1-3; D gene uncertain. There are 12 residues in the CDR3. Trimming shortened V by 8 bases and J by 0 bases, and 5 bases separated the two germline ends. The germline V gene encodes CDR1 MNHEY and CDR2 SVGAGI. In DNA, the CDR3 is TGTGCCAGCGGGAGCTCTGGAAACACCATATATTTT. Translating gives CASGSSGNTIYF.

The CDR3 sequence is CASSRAGGAADTQYF. DNA of the CDR3: TGTGCCAGCAGCCGAGCGGGGGGGGCGGCAGATACGCAGTATTTT. The chain employs TRBV28 and TRBJ2-3; 10 bases fit TRBD2. Germline V gene sequence: CDR1 MDHEN, CDR2 SYDVKM. There are 15 residues in the CDR3. The V segment lost 6 bases and the J segment 4 bases; nucleotides outside the gene matches: 7. The full variable domain, completed using reference TRBV28 and TRBJ2-3, is DVKVTQSSRYLVKRTGEKVFLECVQDMDHENMFWYRQDPGLGLRLIYFSYDVKMKEKGDIPEGYSVSREKKERFSLILESASTNQTSMYLCASSRAGGAADTQYFGPGTRLTVL.

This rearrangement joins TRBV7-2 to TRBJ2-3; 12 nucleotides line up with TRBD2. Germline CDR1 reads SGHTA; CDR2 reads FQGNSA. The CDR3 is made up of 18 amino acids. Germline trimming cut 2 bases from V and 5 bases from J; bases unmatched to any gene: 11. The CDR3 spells CASSLSWGTSGHRDTQYF. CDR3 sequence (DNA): TGTGCCAGCAGCTTAAGCTGGGGGACTAGCGGGCACAGAGATACGCAGTATTTT. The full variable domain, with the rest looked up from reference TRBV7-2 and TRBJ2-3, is GAGVSQSPSNKVTEKGKDVELRCDPISGHTALYWYRQSLGQGLEFLIYFQGNSAPDKSGLPSDRFSAERTGGSVSTLTIQRTQQEDSAVYLCASSLSWGTSGHRDTQYFGPGTRLTVL.

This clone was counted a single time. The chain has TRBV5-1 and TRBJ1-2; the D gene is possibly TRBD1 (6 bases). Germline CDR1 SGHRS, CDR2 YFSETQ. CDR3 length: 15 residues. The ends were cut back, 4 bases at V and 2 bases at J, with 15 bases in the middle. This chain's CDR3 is CASSPRTAPNYGYTF. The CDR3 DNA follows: TGCGCCAGCAGCCCAAGGACAGCTCCAAACTATGGCTACACCTTC.

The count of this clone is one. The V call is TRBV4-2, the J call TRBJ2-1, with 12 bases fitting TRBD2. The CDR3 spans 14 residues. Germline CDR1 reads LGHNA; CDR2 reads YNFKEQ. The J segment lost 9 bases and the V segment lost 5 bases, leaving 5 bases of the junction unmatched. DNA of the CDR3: TGTGCCAGCAGCAGGACTAGCGGGGTAGGTGAGCAGTTCTTC. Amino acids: CASSRTSGVGEQFF.

In DNA, the CDR3 is TGTGCCAGCAGCTACGGAACGACTAGGGGTGGCATTCAGTACTTC. Encoded protein: CASSYGTTRGGIQYF. The chain uses TRBV5-6 and TRBJ2-4; possibly TRBD2 for D (6 bases). Trimming took 3 bases from V and 9 from J, leaving 19 bases between them. The CDR3 consists of 15 residues. The germline CDR1 and CDR2 sequences are SGHDT and YYEEEE.